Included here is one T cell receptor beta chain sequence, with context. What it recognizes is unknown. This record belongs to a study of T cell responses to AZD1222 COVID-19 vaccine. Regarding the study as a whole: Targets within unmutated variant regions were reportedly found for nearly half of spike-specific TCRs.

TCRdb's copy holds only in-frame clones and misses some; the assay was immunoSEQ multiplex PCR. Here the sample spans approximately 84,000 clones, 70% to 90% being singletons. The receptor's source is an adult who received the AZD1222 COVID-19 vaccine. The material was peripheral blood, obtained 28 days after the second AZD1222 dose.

The CDR3 nucleotides are TGTGCCAGCTCACCGGTTTCTACATTTAGCACAGATACGCAGTATTTT. Its protein product is CASSPVSTFSTDTQYF. The chain couples TRBV18 to TRBJ2-3; D is unresolved. This CDR3 region has 16 residues. The germline CDR1 and CDR2 sequences are KGHSH and LQKENI. Trimming shortened V by 3 bases and J by 0 bases, and 13 bases separated the two germline ends.